This passage covers 25 T cell receptor beta chains from one sample sequenced in a study of T cells in Graves' hyperthyroidism and ophthalmopathy. Amplification targeted TCR beta CDR3 regions from RNA transcripts. The TCR CDR3 first-round RT-PCR relied on the HTBI primer set. TCRdb used MiXCR to reprocess the multiplex PCR reads, holding one entry per CDR3 protein. Of around 570,000 distinct CDR3 sequences listed, about 20% are singletons. Sample: blood. Every receptor here comes from a man aged 40-49 years with Graves' ophthalmopathy.

This clonotype was seen only a few times. J is TRBJ2-5 and V is TRBV7-9; no clear D. V was shortened by 2 bases and J by 5 bases, with 9 bases between the two germline ends. Germline values: CDR1 SEHNR, CDR2 FQNEAQ (reference sequence). The CDR3 covers 13 residues. The CDR3 here is CASSLKGSETQYF. The CDR3 DNA reads TGTGCCAGCAGCTTAAAGGGATCCGAGACCCAGTACTTC.

The chain combines TRBV6-1 with TRBJ1-5; D is undetermined. There are 15 residues in the CDR3. Per the germline V gene, CDR1 is MNHNS and CDR2 is SASEGT. V shed 6 bases and J shed 5 bases, with 17 bases lying between them. CDR3 DNA sequence: TGTGCCAGCAGCATAACCGACGGGAACCATCAGCCCCAGCATTTT. This gives the protein CASSITDGNHQPQHF.

A few counts support this clonotype. This chain uses TRBV12-3 or TRBV12-4 with TRBJ1-5, with 8 bases that match TRBD1. J lost 0 bases, V lost 5 bases, and 3 bases had no gene match. This CDR3 contains 15 residues. In DNA, the CDR3 is TGTGCCAGCAGTGGACAGGGAAGTAGCAATCAGCCCCAGCATTTT. Translation: CASSGQGSSNQPQHF.

The J gene is TRBJ2-2, the V gene TRBV6-1; 9 bases align to TRBD1. The J segment lost 3 bases and the V segment lost 6 bases, leaving 5 bases of the junction unmatched. From germline, CDR1 is MNHNS and CDR2 SASEGT. This CDR3 region has 15 residues. CDR3 amino acids: CASRVGQGDTGELFF. The CDR3 DNA follows: TGTGCCAGCAGGGTGGGACAGGGCGACACCGGGGAGCTGTTTTTT.

With regard to this clonotype: At one boundary the junction diverges from the germline segment, which might be a read error. The genes are TRBV5-1 and TRBJ2-5; D uncertain. Germline V gene data show CDR1 as SGHRS and CDR2 as YFSETQ. This CDR3 is built from 13 residues. Here the CDR3 reads CASSLGSVEIQYF. CDR3 bases: TGCGCCAGCAGCTTGGGGTCTGTGGAGATCCAGTACTTC.

This clonotype has only a few counts. This sequence joins TRBV6-6 and TRBJ2-5, with 9 bases aligning to TRBD2. This CDR3 has 17 amino acids. Germline loops: CDR1 MNHNY, CDR2 SVGAGI (reference sequence). V lost 2 bases, J lost 5 bases, and 12 bases stayed unmatched. CDR3 DNA sequence: TGTGCCAGCAGTTACGGGAGGGCGGCGGGGGGGAGGGAGACCCAGTACTTC. The encoded protein is CASSYGRAAGGRETQYF.

A few counts support this clonotype. The chain carries TRBV19 and TRBJ1-5; 9 nucleotides line up with TRBD1. V gave up 9 bases and J gave up 0 bases; unmatched junction bases: 12. This CDR3 is 17 amino acids long. Looked up from germline, CDR1 is LNHDA and CDR2 is SQIVND (reference sequence). The chain's CDR3 is CASLTTGGGYSNQPQHF. In DNA form, the CDR3 reads TGTGCCAGCCTAACTACAGGGGGCGGTTATAGCAATCAGCCCCAGCATTTT.

The chain couples TRBV7-2 to TRBJ2-2; D is possibly TRBD1 (6 bases). The V end lost 1 base, the J end lost 6 bases, and 9 bases lay between the germline ends. The CDR3 is made up of 14 amino acids. Germline CDR1 SGHTA, CDR2 FQGNSA. This CDR3 reads CASSLGPGAGELFF. The CDR3 DNA sequence: TGTGCCAGCAGCTTAGGGCCAGGGGCCGGGGAGCTGTTTTTT.

The chain couples TRBV20-1 to TRBJ2-3, with D perhaps matching TRBD2 (5 bases). The CDR3 extends over 14 amino acids. Germline V gives CDR1 DFQATT, CDR2 SNEGSKA (reference sequence). V gave up 0 bases and J gave up 0 bases, with 7 bases separating them. In DNA, the CDR3 is TGCAGTGCTAGAGAGGAGGCTAGCACAGATACGCAGTATTTT. Protein product: CSAREEASTDTQYF.

This clonotype was seen just once. The chain joins TRBV2 to TRBJ1-2; D may be TRBD1 (6 bases). Germline V gene lookup returns CDR1 SNHLY and CDR2 FYNNEI. The CDR3 totals 14 residues. V dropped 4 bases and J dropped 4 bases, with 13 bases sitting between them. CDR3: CASSGAGAVYGYTF. In nucleotides, the CDR3 is TGTGCCAGCAGTGGGGCAGGGGCGGTCTATGGCTACACCTTC.

Points on this clonotype: A read error may produce the germline difference seen at one junction end. This sequence joins TRBV6-2 or TRBV6-3 and TRBJ1-3; no clear D gene. Germline V gene lookup returns CDR1 MNHEY and CDR2 SVGEGT. The CDR3 spans 12 residues. CDR3 nucleotide sequence: TGTGCCAGCAGTCATGGGGATTCCGGCATAGATTTT. Residues: CASSHGDSGIDF.

The chain employs TRBV10-3 and TRBJ2-3; TRBD1 agrees at 9 bases. CDR3 length: 15 residues. The germline gives CDR1 ENHRY, CDR2 SYGVKD. Trimming cost V 6 bases and J 3 bases; bases outside gene matches: 7. CDR3 bases: TGTGCCATCAGCCTCGGACAGGGGAGAACAGATACGCAGTATTTT. It codes for CAISLGQGRTDTQYF.

The V call is TRBV6-1, the J call TRBJ1-2, with no clear D. This CDR3 has 13 amino acids. V shed 3 bases and J shed 1 base, with 6 bases lying between them. Germline CDR1 MNHNS, CDR2 SASEGT. Here the CDR3 reads CASSEKSNYGYTF. CDR3 nucleotide sequence: TGTGCCAGCAGTGAGAAAAGTAACTATGGCTACACCTTC.

This clonotype was counted between two and nine times. The J gene is TRBJ1-2, the V gene TRBV28; 9 nucleotides line up with TRBD1. Germline trimming cut 10 bases from V and 0 bases from J; bases unmatched to any gene: 15. Per the germline V gene, CDR1 is MDHEN and CDR2 is SYDVKM. The CDR3 is 17 residues long. This CDR3 is CATPPGQGYGANYGYTF. CDR3 bases: TGTGCCACCCCCCCGGGACAGGGTTATGGAGCTAACTATGGCTACACCTTC.

The chain uses TRBV27 and TRBJ2-1; 13 bases match TRBD2. The CDR3 contains 15 residues. J was trimmed by 9 bases and V by 6 bases; bases with no gene match: 8. Per germline, CDR1 MNHEY and CDR2 SMNVEV (reference sequence). In DNA form, the CDR3 reads TGTGCCAGCAGCATACTAGCGGGAGGGTCGGGTGAGCAGTTCTTC. Translated, it gives CASSILAGGSGEQFF.

This clonotype was seen repeatedly, ten times or more. The chain links TRBV28 to TRBJ1-5; 9 nucleotides agree with TRBD1. Germline values: CDR1 MDHEN, CDR2 SYDVKM. This CDR3 region has 14 residues. V was pared by 6 bases and J by 7 bases, with 7 bases of the junction left unmatched. The CDR3 nucleotides read TGTGCCAGCAGCATAGGGACAGGGAGGCAGCCCCAGCATTTT. Protein: CASSIGTGRQPQHF.

The V and J genes are TRBV20-1 and TRBJ1-6; 7 bases agree with TRBD1. J was trimmed by 10 bases and V by 5 bases; bases with no gene match: 11. The CDR3 totals 14 residues. Per the germline V gene, CDR1 is DFQATT and CDR2 is SNEGSKA (reference sequence). Here the CDR3 DNA reads TGCAGTGCTCATGACAGGGAGTCGTCCTCACCCCTCCACTTT. This sequence encodes CSAHDRESSSPLHF.

CDR3 sequence reads: CASGLGKSSGNTDTQYF. CDR3 nucleotides: TGTGCTAGTGGTTTGGGGAAATCTAGCGGGAACACAGATACGCAGTATTTT. The chain couples TRBV12-5 to TRBJ2-3; TRBD2 aligns across 9 bases. Trimming took 1 base from V and 2 from J; bases not matched to a gene: 7. This CDR3 contains 17 residues. The germline V gene encodes CDR1 LGHNT and CDR2 FRNRAP.

The sample holds many counts of this clonotype. V and J are TRBV5-5 and TRBJ2-3; 7 positions match TRBD1. V lost 3 bases, J lost 4 bases, and 2 bases stayed unmatched. The CDR3 extends over 13 amino acids. The germline V gene has CDR1 SGHKS and CDR2 YYEKEE (reference sequence). In nucleotides, the CDR3 is TGTGCCAGCAGCTCGGACAGGTCAGATACGCAGTATTTT. Amino acid sequence: CASSSDRSDTQYF.

This clonotype was counted between two and nine times. This chain joins TRBV5-1 and TRBJ2-3, with 10 bases matching TRBD2. The CDR3 is 15 amino acids. Per the germline V gene, CDR1 is SGHRS and CDR2 is YFSETQ. The V gene end was trimmed by 2 bases and the J gene end by 3 bases; junction bases not matched to a gene: 3. The CDR3 nucleotides read TGCGCCAGCAGCTTTAGCGGGGGGCGAACAGATACGCAGTATTTT. Translated: CASSFSGGRTDTQYF.

This clonotype occurred many times. The V gene is TRBV4-1, the J gene TRBJ2-1, with 11 bases fitting TRBD2. J lost 7 bases, V lost 6 bases, and 8 bases had no gene match. Per germline, CDR1 MGHRA and CDR2 YSYEKL. The CDR3 length is 15 residues. CDR3 sequence: CASRLAGVGQNEQFF. Here the CDR3 DNA reads TGCGCCAGCAGACTAGCGGGAGTAGGCCAGAATGAGCAGTTCTTC.

Worth noting for this clonotype: A junction end diverges from the germline sequence, so it may reflect a read error. The chain is built from TRBV30 and TRBJ1-1; 8 bases agree with TRBD1. CDR3 length: 13 amino acids. CDR1 GTSNPN and CDR2 SVGIG come from the germline V gene (reference sequence). The DNA for the CDR3 is TGTGCCGGGAGTGGACAGGGAGACACTGAAGCTTTCTTT. Translation: CAGSGQGDTEAFF.

As DNA, the CDR3 is TGTGCCAGCAGCCAAGGGCTAGCGGGAGTGTTGCGGTACGAGCAGTACTTC. Translation gives CASSQGLAGVLRYEQYF. J is TRBJ2-7 and V is TRBV7-2; 10 nucleotides match TRBD2. The J segment lost 4 bases and the V segment lost 5 bases, leaving 14 bases of the junction unmatched. This CDR3 has 17 residues. Germline V lookup: CDR1 SGHTA, CDR2 FQGNSA.

The genes are TRBV6-1 and TRBJ2-1, with D tentatively TRBD2 (5 bases). Trimming took 5 bases from V and 6 from J, leaving 11 bases between them. The CDR3 is made up of 13 amino acids. Per the germline V gene, CDR1 is MNHNS and CDR2 is SASEGT. The CDR3 spells CASSLLSGNEQFF. The CDR3 bases are TGTGCCAGCAGTCTGTTAAGCGGCAATGAGCAGTTCTTC.

The rearrangement uses TRBV25-1 and TRBJ2-5; D gene ambiguous. Germline V lookup: CDR1 MGHDK, CDR2 SYGVNS. Trimming left V 0 bases short and J 1 base short, with 15 bases between. There are 17 residues in the CDR3. CDR3 region: CASSEYRNTWGQETQYF. CDR3 nucleotides: TGTGCCAGCAGTGAATACCGTAATACCTGGGGCCAAGAGACCCAGTACTTC. Full variable domain (outside the CDR3, taken from reference TRBV25-1 and TRBJ2-5): EADIYQTPRYLVIGTGKKITLECSQTMGHDKMYWYQQDPGMELHLIHYSYGVNSTEKGDLSSESTVSRIRTEHFPLTLESARPSHTSQYLCASSEYRNTWGQETQYFGPGTRLLVL.